Ten or more counts support the clone carrying this T cell receptor beta chain. This specimen belongs to a study of T-cell reconstitution after alpha-beta-depleted transplantation in children. The germline CDR1 and CDR2 sequences are SGHTA and FQGNSA. Deletions cut 0 bases from V and 2 bases from J, with 7 bases between. The CDR3 totals 14 residues. Unique molecular identifiers were incorporated into the prepared TCRbeta library. TCRdb reprocessed the PCR reads with MiXCR, giving one entry per CDR3 protein. Of about 27,000 distinct CDR3 sequences in the sample, 6.3% were seen once. The receptor's source is a male patient under 18 who had a stem cell transplant for acute myeloid leukemia, so the T cells may come from the graft donor. Sequenced here: PBMCs, mostly from graft donor cells, sampled 180 days after TCRalphabeta/CD19-depleted stem cell transplant. This chain connects TRBV7-2 to TRBJ1-1, with D maybe TRBD1 (6 bases). DNA for the CDR3: TGTGCCAGCAGCTTAGCCGGGGGCAACACTGAAGCTTTCTTT. Its translation is CASSLAGGNTEAFF.